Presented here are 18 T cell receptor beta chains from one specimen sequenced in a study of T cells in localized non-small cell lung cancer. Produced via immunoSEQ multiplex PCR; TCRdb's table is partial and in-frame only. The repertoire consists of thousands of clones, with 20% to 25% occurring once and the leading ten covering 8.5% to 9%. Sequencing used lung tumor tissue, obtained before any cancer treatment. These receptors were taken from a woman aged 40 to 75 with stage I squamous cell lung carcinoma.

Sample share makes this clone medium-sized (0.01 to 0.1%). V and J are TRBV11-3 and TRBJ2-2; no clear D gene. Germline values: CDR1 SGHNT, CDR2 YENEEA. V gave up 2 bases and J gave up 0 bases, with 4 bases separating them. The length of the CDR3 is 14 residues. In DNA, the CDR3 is TGTGCCAGCAGCTTATTCGCGAACACCGGGGAGCTGTTTTTT. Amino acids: CASSLFANTGELFF.

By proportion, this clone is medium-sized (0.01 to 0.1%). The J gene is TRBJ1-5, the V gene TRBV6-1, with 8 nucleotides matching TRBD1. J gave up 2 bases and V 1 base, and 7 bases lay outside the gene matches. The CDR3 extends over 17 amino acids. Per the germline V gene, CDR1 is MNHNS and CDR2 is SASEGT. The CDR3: CASSEDWTGYRNQPQHF. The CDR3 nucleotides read TGTGCCAGCAGTGAAGATTGGACAGGGTATCGCAATCAGCCCCAGCATTTT.

The CDR3 reads CASSPPNPRFYNEQFF. The CDR3 coding sequence is TGTGCCAGCTCACCACCTAACCCGAGATTCTACAATGAGCAGTTCTTC. V is TRBV18 and J is TRBJ2-1, with D unresolved. Germline loops: CDR1 KGHSH, CDR2 LQKENI. The V end lost 0 bases, the J end lost 3 bases, and 12 bases lay between the germline ends. CDR3 length equals 16 residues.

The CDR3 protein is CASTLGGTHSGNTIYF. Written as DNA, the CDR3 is TGCGCCAGCACCCTGGGGGGTACGCACTCTGGAAACACCATATATTTT. The rearrangement links TRBV5-1 to TRBJ1-3, with D possibly matching TRBD1 (5 bases). The germline gives CDR1 SGHRS, CDR2 YFSETQ. This CDR3 has 16 amino acids. V was trimmed by 6 bases and J by 0 bases, leaving 16 bases between them.

This CDR3 is CASSPESGGANVLTF. For the CDR3, the DNA is TGTGCCAGCAGCCCTGAGTCGGGTGGGGCCAACGTCCTGACTTTC. This chain links TRBV11-3 with TRBJ2-6; D remains ambiguous. Trimming took off 5 bases at V and 3 bases at J, with 11 bases between the two ends. Germline loops: CDR1 SGHNT, CDR2 YENEEA. The CDR3 totals 15 residues.

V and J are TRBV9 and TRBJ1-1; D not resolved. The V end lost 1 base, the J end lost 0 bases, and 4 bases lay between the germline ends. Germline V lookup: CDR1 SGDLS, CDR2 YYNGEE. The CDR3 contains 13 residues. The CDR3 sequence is CASSVMMNTEAFF. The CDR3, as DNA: TGTGCCAGCAGCGTAATGATGAACACTGAAGCTTTCTTT. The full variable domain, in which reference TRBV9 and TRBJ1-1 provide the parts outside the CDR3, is DSGVTQTPKHLITATGQRVTLRCSPRSGDLSVYWYQQSLDQGLQFLIQYYNGEERAKGNILERFSAQQFPDLHSELNLSSLELGDSALYFCASSVMMNTEAFFGQGTRLTVV.

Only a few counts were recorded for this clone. CDR3 region: CASSGPGTESYEQYF. As DNA, the CDR3 is TGTGCCAGTAGTGGACCCGGGACAGAATCCTACGAGCAGTACTTC. The chain recombines TRBV19 with TRBJ2-7; 7 bases match TRBD1. CDR1 is LNHDA and CDR2 is SQIVND in the germline V gene (reference sequence). The V and J ends lost 5 bases and 1 base, in that order; junction bases with no gene match: 8. The CDR3 length is 15 residues. Looking up the rest from reference TRBV19 and TRBJ2-7 gives the full variable domain: DGGITQSPKYLFRKEGQNVTLSCEQNLNHDAMYWYRQDPGQGLRLIYYSQIVNDFQKGDIAEGYSVSREKKESFPLTVTSAQKNPTAFYLCASSGPGTESYEQYFGPGTRLTVT.

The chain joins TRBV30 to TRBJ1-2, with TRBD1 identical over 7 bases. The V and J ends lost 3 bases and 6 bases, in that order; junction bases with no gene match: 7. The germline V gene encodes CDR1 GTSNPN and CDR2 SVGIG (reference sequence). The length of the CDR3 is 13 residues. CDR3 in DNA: TGTGCCTGGAGACCCGCCGGGACAGATGGCTACACCTTC. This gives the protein CAWRPAGTDGYTF.

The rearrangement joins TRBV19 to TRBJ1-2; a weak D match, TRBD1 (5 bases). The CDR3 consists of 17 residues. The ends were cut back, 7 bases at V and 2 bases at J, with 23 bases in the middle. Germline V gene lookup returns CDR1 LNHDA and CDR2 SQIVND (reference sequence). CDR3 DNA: TGTGCCAGTACCGACCTCGAGGTGCGGGGACCCAACTATGGCTACACCTTC. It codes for CASTDLEVRGPNYGYTF. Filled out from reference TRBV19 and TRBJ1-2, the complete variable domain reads DGGITQSPKYLFRKEGQNVTLSCEQNLNHDAMYWYRQDPGQGLRLIYYSQIVNDFQKGDIAEGYSVSREKKESFPLTVTSAQKNPTAFYLCASTDLEVRGPNYGYTFGSGTRLTVV.

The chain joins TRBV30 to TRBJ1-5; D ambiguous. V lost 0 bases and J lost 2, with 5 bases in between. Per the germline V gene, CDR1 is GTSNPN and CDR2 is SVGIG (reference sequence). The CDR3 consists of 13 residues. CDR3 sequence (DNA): TGTGCCTGGAGTGTACAAGGCAATCAGCCCCAGCATTTT. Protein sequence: CAWSVQGNQPQHF.

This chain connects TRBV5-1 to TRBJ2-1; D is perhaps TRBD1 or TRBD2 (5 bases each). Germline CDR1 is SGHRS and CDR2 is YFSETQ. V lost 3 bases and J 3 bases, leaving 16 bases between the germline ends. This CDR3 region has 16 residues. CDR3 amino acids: CASSWTSGTLYNEQFF. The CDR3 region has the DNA TGCGCCAGCAGCTGGACGTCCGGGACCCTCTACAATGAGCAGTTCTTC.

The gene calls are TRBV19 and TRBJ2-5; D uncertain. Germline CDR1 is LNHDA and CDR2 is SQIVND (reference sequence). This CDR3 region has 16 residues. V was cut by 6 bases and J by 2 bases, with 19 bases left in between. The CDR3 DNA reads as TGTGCCAGTAGCCCCTCCCCAAGCCTCAGTCAAGAGACCCAGTACTTC. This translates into CASSPSPSLSQETQYF.

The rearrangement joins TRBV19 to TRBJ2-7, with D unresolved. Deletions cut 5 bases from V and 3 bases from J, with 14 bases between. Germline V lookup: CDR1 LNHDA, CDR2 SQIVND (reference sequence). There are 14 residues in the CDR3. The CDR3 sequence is CASSPPGSHYEQYF. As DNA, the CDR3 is TGTGCCAGTAGTCCGCCAGGCTCTCACTACGAGCAGTACTTC.

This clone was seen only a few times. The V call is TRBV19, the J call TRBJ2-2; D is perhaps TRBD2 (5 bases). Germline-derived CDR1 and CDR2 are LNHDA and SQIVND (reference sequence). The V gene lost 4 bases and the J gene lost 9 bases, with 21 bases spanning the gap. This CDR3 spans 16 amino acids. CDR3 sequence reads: CASSTITRMVGRELFF. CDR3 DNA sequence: TGTGCCAGTAGTACCATTACTAGGATGGTGGGCCGGGAGCTGTTTTTT. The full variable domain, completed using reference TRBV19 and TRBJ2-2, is DGGITQSPKYLFRKEGQNVTLSCEQNLNHDAMYWYRQDPGQGLRLIYYSQIVNDFQKGDIAEGYSVSREKKESFPLTVTSAQKNPTAFYLCASSTITRMVGRELFFGEGSRLTVL.

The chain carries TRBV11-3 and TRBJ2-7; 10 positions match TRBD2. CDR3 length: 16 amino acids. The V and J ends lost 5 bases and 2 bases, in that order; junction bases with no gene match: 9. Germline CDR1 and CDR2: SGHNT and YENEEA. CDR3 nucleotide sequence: TGTGCCAGCAGCGATCTAGCGGGAGCCTCAGCCTACGAGCAGTACTTC. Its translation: CASSDLAGASAYEQYF.

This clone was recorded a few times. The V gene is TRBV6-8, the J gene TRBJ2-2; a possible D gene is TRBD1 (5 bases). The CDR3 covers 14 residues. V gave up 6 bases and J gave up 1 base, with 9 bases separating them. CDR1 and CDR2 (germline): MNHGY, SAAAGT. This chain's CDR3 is CASRAQGNTGELFF. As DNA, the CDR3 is TGTGCCAGCAGGGCCCAGGGGAACACCGGGGAGCTGTTTTTT.

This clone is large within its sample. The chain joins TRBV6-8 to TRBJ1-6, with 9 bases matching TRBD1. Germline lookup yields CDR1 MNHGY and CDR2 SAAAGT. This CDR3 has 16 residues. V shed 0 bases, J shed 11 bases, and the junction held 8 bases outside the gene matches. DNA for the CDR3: TGTGCCAGCAGTTACTCGGCCGGGACAGGGTCTACACCCCTCCACTTT. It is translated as CASSYSAGTGSTPLHF.

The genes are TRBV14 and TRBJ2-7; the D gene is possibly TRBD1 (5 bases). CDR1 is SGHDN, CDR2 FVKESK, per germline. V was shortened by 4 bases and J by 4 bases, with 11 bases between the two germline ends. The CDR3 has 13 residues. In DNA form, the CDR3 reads TGTGCCAGCAGCCTCCCAGACAGTTACGAGCAGTACTTC. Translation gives CASSLPDSYEQYF.